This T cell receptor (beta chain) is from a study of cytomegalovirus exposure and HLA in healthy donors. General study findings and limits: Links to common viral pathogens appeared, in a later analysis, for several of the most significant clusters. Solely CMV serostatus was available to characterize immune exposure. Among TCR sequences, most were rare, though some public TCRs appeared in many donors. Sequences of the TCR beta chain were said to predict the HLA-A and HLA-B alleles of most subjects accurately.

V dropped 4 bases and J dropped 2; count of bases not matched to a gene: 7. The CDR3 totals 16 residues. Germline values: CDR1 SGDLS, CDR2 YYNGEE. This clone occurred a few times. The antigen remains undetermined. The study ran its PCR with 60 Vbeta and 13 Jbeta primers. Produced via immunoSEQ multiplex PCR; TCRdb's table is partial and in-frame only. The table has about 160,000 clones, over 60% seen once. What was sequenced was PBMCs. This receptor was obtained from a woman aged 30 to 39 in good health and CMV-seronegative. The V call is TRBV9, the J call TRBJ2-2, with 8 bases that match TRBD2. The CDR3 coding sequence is TGTGCCAGCAGCTCCCTCAGCGGGGGCAACACCGGGGAGCTGTTTTTT. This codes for CASSSLSGGNTGELFF. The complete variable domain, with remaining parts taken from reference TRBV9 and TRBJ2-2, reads DSGVTQTPKHLITATGQRVTLRCSPRSGDLSVYWYQQSLDQGLQFLIQYYNGEERAKGNILERFSAQQFPDLHSELNLSSLELGDSALYFCASSSLSGGNTGELFFGEGSRLTVL.